In its sample, the clone carrying this T cell receptor beta chain was seen many times. Looked up from germline, CDR1 is SNHLY and CDR2 is FYNNEI. Trimming cost V 4 bases and J 0 bases, with 12 bases left between them. This CDR3 comprises 15 residues. These data come from a study of molecular identifiers for immune sequencing clone quantification. TCRdb reprocessed the PCR reads via MiXCR and lists one record per CDR3 protein. The profile shows 250,000 to 400,000 distinct CDR3 sequences, about a fifth of them singletons. The receptor comes from a human donor in good health. Some libraries in this study had Jurkat cell RNA spiked in. The J gene is TRBJ1-1, the V gene TRBV2, with D unclear. The specimen was naive CD8+ T cells from blood, with Jurkat cell RNA spiked in. Subset meaning: FACS-sorted CD8+CD4-CCR7+CD45RA+ naive T cells. The CDR3 region has the DNA TGTGCCAGCAGTGTGGGCGTTAGGATGAACACTGAAGCTTTCTTT. This translates into CASSVGVRMNTEAFF.